This T cell receptor beta chain was obtained from a study of identical twins. Looked up from germline, CDR1 is SGHAT and CDR2 is FQNNGV. The V and J ends lost 5 bases and 2 bases respectively, with 8 bases between them. There are 13 residues in the CDR3. A template switching step contributed a universal primer site, while unique molecular identifiers were present in the cDNA. Each CDR3 protein is one row after TCRdb ran MiXCR on the 5' RACE reads. The profile shows 500,000 to 550,000 distinct CDR3 sequences, around 20% of them singletons. These sequences were also reported in another study, on T cells expressing NK-cell markers. That report adds: One of eight sequenced donors was HCMV-seronegative; the other seven were seropositive. The authors applied an anti-gamma-delta TCR antibody in several experiments, and it restricted sorting to alpha-beta TCR T cells. Where several donors were concerned, these clonotypes also led the CD3+CD56-NKG2C+ fraction.

Sequenced sample: CD4+ T cells sorted from blood. The chain links TRBV11-2 to TRBJ2-3; D not resolved. This TCR came from a woman aged 18-30 years in good health. The CDR3 loop reads CASSHTTTDTQYF. Written as DNA, the CDR3 is TGTGCCAGCAGCCACACGACCACAGATACGCAGTATTTT.